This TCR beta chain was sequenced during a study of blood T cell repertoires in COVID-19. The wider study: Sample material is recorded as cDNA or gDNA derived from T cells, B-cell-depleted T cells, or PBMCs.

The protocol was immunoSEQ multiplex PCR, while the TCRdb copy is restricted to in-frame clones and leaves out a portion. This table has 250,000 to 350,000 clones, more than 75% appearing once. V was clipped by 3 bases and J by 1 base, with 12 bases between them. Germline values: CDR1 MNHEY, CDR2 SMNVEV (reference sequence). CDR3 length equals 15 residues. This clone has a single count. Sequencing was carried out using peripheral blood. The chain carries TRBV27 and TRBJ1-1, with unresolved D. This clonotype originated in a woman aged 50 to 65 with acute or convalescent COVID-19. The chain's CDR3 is CASSFLRATNTEAFF. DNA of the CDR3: TGTGCCAGCAGTTTCCTAAGAGCCACGAACACTGAAGCTTTCTTT.